These 21 T cell receptor beta chains were sequenced from one sample in a study of graft-versus-host responses after intestinal transplantation. Sequencing was performed with immunoSEQ multiplex PCR; in TCRdb, only in-frame clones are kept and a portion is missing. This table holds roughly 46,000 clones, 90% to 95% found once. Source: PBMCs, taken around 790 days after a first intestinal transplant, on the day of a second. These receptor sequences come from a human patient who received an intestinal transplant, so some T cells may come from the graft donor.

This clone has only one observation. One end of the junction does not line up with germline, which may come from a read error. Other DNA sequences in the same sample also yield this CDR3. The J gene is TRBJ1-5, the V gene TRBV27; D is unresolved. The CDR3 loop spans 14 amino acids. In germline, CDR1 is MNHEY, CDR2 SMNVEV (reference sequence). In DNA form, the CDR3 reads TGTGCCAGCAGTCCAGGTTCGAGCAATCAGCCCCAGCACTTT. Protein sequence: CASSPGSSNQPQHF.

The V gene is TRBV28, the J gene TRBJ2-1; 10 bases agree with TRBD2. The length of the CDR3 is 17 residues. Germline V gives CDR1 MDHEN, CDR2 SYDVKM. V lost 4 bases to trimming and J lost 0 bases; unmatched junction nucleotides: 6. DNA of the CDR3: TGTGCCAGCAGTTCTCGGACTAGCGGAGTCTCCTACAATGAGCAGTTCTTC. Residues: CASSSRTSGVSYNEQFF.

The rearrangement links TRBV2 to TRBJ2-6; either TRBD1 or TRBD2 may fit D (6 bases each). The CDR3 loop spans 16 amino acids. Between the trimmed V and J ends, which lost 9 bases and 0 bases, there was a span of 15 bases. Germline V lookup: CDR1 SNHLY, CDR2 FYNNEI. CDR3 coding DNA: TGTGCCAGGGAGGGGGGAATGAGCTCTGGGGCCAACGTCCTGACTTTC. Amino acid sequence: CAREGGMSSGANVLTF.

The DNA of the CDR3 is TGTGCCAGCAGTGAGGCTGACAGGGGGGACACTGAAGCTTTCTTT. Protein: CASSEADRGDTEAFF. The chain links TRBV2 to TRBJ1-1; 9 bases align to TRBD1. Trimming removed 3 bases from V and 3 bases from J; junction bases left unmatched: 5. The CDR3 is 15 residues long. Germline V CDR1 and CDR2: SNHLY, FYNNEI.

V is TRBV2 and J is TRBJ2-1; D is undetermined. The CDR3 has 16 residues. The V end lost 2 bases, the J end lost 5 bases, and 16 bases lay between the germline ends. The V gene's germline CDR1 is SNHLY and CDR2 FYNNEI. CDR3 protein: CASSEQFVRRNNEQFF. The DNA for the CDR3 is TGTGCCAGCAGTGAACAGTTCGTCCGCCGCAACAATGAGCAGTTCTTC.

This clone was recorded only once. This rearrangement joins TRBV28 to TRBJ2-7; 7 positions match TRBD1. Germline assignment: CDR1 MDHEN and CDR2 SYDVKM. The length of the CDR3 is 13 residues. Trimming removed 7 bases from V and 4 bases from J; junction bases left unmatched: 7. Here the CDR3 reads CASIRTGEYEQYF. In DNA, the CDR3 is TGTGCCAGCATCCGGACAGGAGAATACGAGCAGTACTTC. Full variable domain (outside the CDR3, taken from reference TRBV28 and TRBJ2-7): DVKVTQSSRYLVKRTGEKVFLECVQDMDHENMFWYRQDPGLGLRLIYFSYDVKMKEKGDIPEGYSVSREKKERFSLILESASTNQTSMYLCASIRTGEYEQYFGPGTRLTVT.

The CDR3 bases are TGTGCCAGCAGCTTAGGGAATGGGGTATATGGCTACACCTTC. Protein sequence: CASSLGNGVYGYTF. J is TRBJ1-2 and V is TRBV11-2, with D uncertain. This CDR3 spans 14 amino acids. The V and J ends lost 1 base and 5 bases respectively, with 11 bases between them. Germline CDR1 and CDR2: SGHAT and FQNNGV.

This sequence joins TRBV6-1 and TRBJ1-1; D remains ambiguous. Germline V gene lookup returns CDR1 MNHNS and CDR2 SASEGT. The CDR3 loop spans 13 amino acids. V was clipped by 5 bases and J by 1 base, with 8 bases between them. CDR3 protein: CASSPKGNTEAFF. CDR3 coding DNA: TGTGCCAGCAGTCCGAAGGGGAACACTGAAGCTTTCTTT.

This clone was counted a single time. This chain links TRBV19 with TRBJ2-1, with 7 positions matching TRBD2. Losses at the gene ends were 4 bases for V and 6 bases for J; bases not matched to a gene: 6. This CDR3 is 14 amino acids long. Germline V lookup: CDR1 LNHDA, CDR2 SQIVND (reference sequence). CDR3 DNA: TGTGCCAGTAGTAATATGGGAGGGCGCAATGAGCAGTTCTTC. Its protein is CASSNMGGRNEQFF.

The V call is TRBV14, the J call TRBJ1-1; the match to TRBD1 covers 9 bases. Germline-derived CDR1 and CDR2 are SGHDN and FVKESK. This CDR3 spans 17 amino acids. Losses at the gene ends were 5 bases for V and 7 bases for J; bases not matched to a gene: 17. CDR3 sequence (DNA): TGTGCCAGCAGCTCTCACTCGAGAGGGGACAGGGCCCATGAAGCTTTCTTT. It specifies CASSSHSRGDRAHEAFF.

This chain links TRBV19 with TRBJ1-5, with TRBD1 as a possible D gene (6 bases). This CDR3 is 14 amino acids long. V lost 5 bases, J lost 4 bases, and 12 bases lay in between. Germline values: CDR1 LNHDA, CDR2 SQIVND (reference sequence). The CDR3: CASSDRKGNQPQHF. CDR3 DNA: TGTGCCAGTAGTGACAGGAAGGGAAATCAGCCCCAGCATTTT.

The chain joins TRBV11-2 to TRBJ1-1, with D unclear. This CDR3 has 12 amino acids. V was cut by 5 bases and J by 14 bases, with 18 bases left in between. CDR1 and CDR2 (germline): SGHAT, FQNNGV. The CDR3 DNA is TGTGCCAGCAGCCCTACGGTTCACGGCGGCTTCTTT. Translated: CASSPTVHGGFF.

V usage is TRBV7-9 and J usage is TRBJ2-2, with D possibly TRBD1 on 5 matching bases. Germline V gene sequence: CDR1 SEHNR, CDR2 FQNEAQ (reference sequence). Trimming removed 6 bases from V and 0 bases from J, with 11 bases in between. CDR3 length equals 15 residues. In DNA form, the CDR3 reads TGTGCCAGCAGGCCACAGGACGCGAACACCGGGGAGCTGTTTTTT. As protein: CASRPQDANTGELFF.

The V call is TRBV13, the J call TRBJ2-5; possible D gene TRBD1, 6 bases. CDR3 length equals 15 residues. CDR1 is PRHDT and CDR2 is FYEKMQ in the germline V gene (reference sequence). V lost 3 bases, J lost 7 bases, and 18 bases lay in between. The CDR3 reads CASSLAMEVRGTQYF. The CDR3 DNA is TGTGCCAGCAGCTTGGCAATGGAGGTCAGGGGGACCCAGTACTTC. The full variable domain, its missing parts supplied by reference TRBV13 and TRBJ2-5, is AAGVIQSPRHLIKEKRETATLKCYPIPRHDTVYWYQQGPGQDPQFLISFYEKMQSDKGSIPDRFSAQQFSDYHSELNMSSLELGDSALYFCASSLAMEVRGTQYFGPGTRLLVL.

The chain joins TRBV11-2 to TRBJ1-6; no clear D. The length of the CDR3 is 15 residues. Germline CDR1 is SGHAT and CDR2 is FQNNGV. V shed 1 base and J shed 4 bases, with 8 bases lying between them. DNA of the CDR3: TGTGCCAGCAGCTTAGTTGGCAGGTATAATTCACCCCTCCACTTT. Protein: CASSLVGRYNSPLHF.

The DNA of the CDR3 is TGTGCCACCTCAAAGGGCCCCTACGAGCAGTACTTC. Protein product: CATSKGPYEQYF. The genes are TRBV19 and TRBJ2-7; no reliable D call. The CDR3 extends over 12 amino acids. The germline CDR1 and CDR2 sequences are LNHDA and SQIVND (reference sequence). V lost 10 bases, J lost 2 bases, and 12 bases lay in between.

The gene calls are TRBV10-3 and TRBJ1-3; 10 bases agree with TRBD1. The length of the CDR3 is 17 residues. Germline loops: CDR1 ENHRY, CDR2 SYGVKD. Trimming removed 1 base from V and 4 bases from J; junction bases left unmatched: 7. CDR3: CAISELPGQGIGNTIYF. In DNA, the CDR3 is TGTGCCATCAGTGAGTTACCGGGACAGGGGATCGGAAACACCATATATTTT.

The DNA for the CDR3 is TGTGCCAGCAGCTGGGGGATAGTCGATGAGCAGTTCTTC. Protein product: CASSWGIVDEQFF. This chain joins TRBV28 and TRBJ2-1; D is possibly TRBD1 or TRBD2 (5 bases each). V lost 6 bases and J 8 bases, leaving 14 bases between the germline ends. There are 13 residues in the CDR3. Germline V CDR1 and CDR2: MDHEN, SYDVKM.

The chain uses TRBV2 and TRBJ1-2; D may be TRBD1 (5 bases). The CDR3 has 13 residues. Germline V gene sequence: CDR1 SNHLY, CDR2 FYNNEI. V was clipped by 6 bases and J by 4 bases, with 12 bases between them. CDR3 DNA: TGTGCCAGCAGCGGGGCGGGGATCTATGGCTACACCTTC. Amino acids: CASSGAGIYGYTF.

This rearrangement joins TRBV27 to TRBJ1-1, with D possibly matching TRBD1 (6 bases). V was pared by 4 bases and J by 11 bases, with 23 bases between. This CDR3 region has 15 residues. Germline assignment: CDR1 MNHEY and CDR2 SMNVEV (reference sequence). CDR3 coding DNA: TGTGCCAGCAGTTACGGCCCGGCAGGGGCGGGAGAGGCTTTCTTT. Its protein is CASSYGPAGAGEAFF.

In this sample, this clone turned up once. The V and J genes are TRBV6-5 and TRBJ2-7; 11 nucleotides agree with TRBD2. CDR1 is MNHEY and CDR2 is SVGAGI in the germline V gene. CDR3 length: 14 amino acids. Trimming took 5 bases from V and 1 from J; bases not matched to a gene: 1. CDR3 DNA sequence: TGTGCCAGCAGTAGGACTAGCGGGTCCTACGAGCAGTACTTC. As protein: CASSRTSGSYEQYF.